This T cell receptor beta chain emerged from a study of blood T cell repertoires in COVID-19. Study-level background: The study drew acute and convalescent COVID-19 samples from the United States, Italy and Spain. PBMCs, B-cell-depleted T cells, or T cells were the source of the cDNA or gDNA that made up the material.

The germline gives CDR1 SNHLY, CDR2 FYNNEI. The J segment lost 7 bases and the V segment lost 11 bases, leaving 21 bases of the junction unmatched. There are 18 residues in the CDR3. Those enrolled in Seattle joined during active infection and were followed longitudinally afterward. How the authors handled the data: How many nucleated cells were present was estimated from reference gene primer amplification. The data were produced by immunoSEQ multiplex PCR, yet TCRdb's version contains in-frame clones alone and is incomplete. Clone size and V and J calls were adopted from that table, with D and trimming inferred from the DNA. The table has about 150,000 clones, roughly 81% seen once; the top ten hold roughly 2.5%.

This TCR came from a woman aged 80 or over with COVID-19, enrolled during active disease. The V and J genes are TRBV2 and TRBJ2-2, with 11 bases lining up with TRBD2. Sequencing used peripheral blood. The CDR3 bases are TGTGCCCGCCGGAGTGGGGGTACTAGCGGGGGCGGTATCGGGGAGCTGTTTTTT. Translated: CARRSGGTSGGGIGELFF.